The clone carrying this TCR beta chain came up a few times. The treatment here: oral pan-JAK inhibitor, 5-10 mg twice daily. The sample comes from a study of CD8+ T cells in alopecia areata. The length of the CDR3 is 13 residues. Germline V gene sequence: CDR1 LNHDA, CDR2 SQIVND (reference sequence). With 6 bases removed from V and 9 bases from J, the gap between germline ends came to 12 bases. The authors extracted RNA and reverse transcribed it into cDNA as the sequencing template. Generated by immunoSEQ multiplex PCR, the TCRdb table keeps only in-frame clones and is missing some. The table includes about 250,000 clones, approximately 60% detected once.

The specimen comprised CD4+ T cells sorted from blood, sampled at approximately week 52, from a patient treated with tofacitinib. The chain couples TRBV19 to TRBJ1-6; D unclear. The source is a human donor with alopecia areata. CDR3 residues: CASRGPVGSPLHF. The CDR3 coding sequence is TGTGCCAGTAGAGGCCCAGTGGGTTCACCCCTCCACTTT.